Below are 17 T cell receptor beta chains sequenced from a single sample in a study of technical replicates of blood from a few donors. Assay: immunoSEQ multiplex PCR; the TCRdb copy retains only in-frame clones and omits some. The sample gives tens of thousands of clones, around 84% of which show up once; 5.6% is in the top ten. What was sequenced was PBMCs. Receptors originate from a human donor in good health. Some clones in this sample may be carry-over from other donors' samples.

V is TRBV7-6 and J is TRBJ1-1; 7 bases align to TRBD1. The CDR3 has 15 amino acids. Germline values: CDR1 SGHVS, CDR2 FNYEAQ. The J segment lost 4 bases and the V segment lost 0 bases, leaving 5 bases of the junction unmatched. DNA of the CDR3: TGTGCCAGCAGCTTAGCTTCAGGGGGTGGCACTGAAGCTTTCTTT. Protein product: CASSLASGGGTEAFF.

The CDR3: CASSTKTWGQGTNQPQHF. The CDR3 DNA reads as TGTGCCAGTAGTACTAAAACCTGGGGACAGGGGACCAATCAGCCCCAGCATTTT. This chain joins TRBV19 and TRBJ1-5; 10 nucleotides agree with TRBD1. This CDR3 has 18 residues. The V segment lost 4 bases and the J segment 3 bases; nucleotides outside the gene matches: 12. The germline CDR1 and CDR2 sequences are LNHDA and SQIVND (reference sequence). The whole variable domain, filled in from reference TRBV19 and TRBJ1-5, reads DGGITQSPKYLFRKEGQNVTLSCEQNLNHDAMYWYRQDPGQGLRLIYYSQIVNDFQKGDIAEGYSVSREKKESFPLTVTSAQKNPTAFYLCASSTKTWGQGTNQPQHFGDGTRLSIL.

The V and J genes are TRBV2 and TRBJ1-6, with D unclear. V dropped 7 bases and J dropped 0 bases, with 4 bases sitting between them. CDR3 size: 13 residues. Germline loops: CDR1 SNHLY, CDR2 FYNNEI. The CDR3 here is CASISSYNSPLHF. CDR3 nucleotides: TGTGCCAGCATCAGCTCCTATAATTCACCCCTCCACTTT.

J is TRBJ2-2 and V is TRBV5-6; D is unresolved. The CDR3 extends over 16 amino acids. The germline gives CDR1 SGHDT, CDR2 YYEEEE. V was trimmed by 1 base and J by 0 bases, leaving 10 bases between them. CDR3 region: CASSLSFSANTGELFF. The CDR3 nucleotides read TGTGCCAGCAGCTTGTCCTTTTCGGCGAACACCGGGGAGCTGTTTTTT.

The chain links TRBV7-9 to TRBJ2-1; D might be TRBD2 (5 bases). Germline CDR1 and CDR2: SEHNR and FQNEAQ (reference sequence). The CDR3 length is 15 residues. Trimming shortened V by 1 base and J by 5 bases, and 12 bases separated the two germline ends. As DNA, the CDR3 is TGTGCCAGCAGCTTAGAGAGGGTTAGGGACAATGAGCAGTTCTTC. Amino acid sequence: CASSLERVRDNEQFF.

V gene TRBV7-2 combines with J gene TRBJ2-3; TRBD2 agrees at 11 bases. V was clipped by 10 bases and J by 5 bases; unmatched bases: 8. CDR1 is SGHTA and CDR2 is FQGNSA in the germline V gene. The CDR3 has 14 residues. CDR3 nucleotide sequence: TGTGCCACTCAGTTAGCGGGGGGGCTAGATACGCAGTATTTT. This translates into CATQLAGGLDTQYF.

This chain joins TRBV5-5 and TRBJ1-3, with D perhaps TRBD1 (5 bases). Trimming took 6 bases from V and 4 from J, leaving 11 bases between them. The length of the CDR3 is 13 residues. Germline lookup yields CDR1 SGHKS and CDR2 YYEKEE (reference sequence). The chain's CDR3 is CASTQGSGNTIYF. The CDR3 DNA is TGTGCCAGCACCCAGGGATCCGGAAACACCATATATTTT. The variable domain in full, completed from reference TRBV5-5 and TRBJ1-3, reads DAGVTQSPTHLIKTRGQQVTLRCSPISGHKSVSWYQQVLGQGPQFIFQYYEKEERGRGNFPDRFSARQFPNYSSELNVNALLLGDSALYLCASTQGSGNTIYFGEGSWLTVV.

The chain is built from TRBV7-2 and TRBJ1-6; 8 bases line up with TRBD1. Germline lookup yields CDR1 SGHTA and CDR2 FQGNSA. Unmatched junction bases numbered 10, after V lost 3 bases and J lost 9 bases. The CDR3 covers 16 residues. The DNA of the CDR3 is TGTGCCAGCAGCTTCCTCGGACAGGGAGGTGGTTCACCCCTCCACTTT. Translated, it gives CASSFLGQGGGSPLHF. The full variable domain, completed using reference TRBV7-2 and TRBJ1-6, is GAGVSQSPSNKVTEKGKDVELRCDPISGHTALYWYRQSLGQGLEFLIYFQGNSAPDKSGLPSDRFSAERTGGSVSTLTIQRTQQEDSAVYLCASSFLGQGGGSPLHFGNGTRLTVT.

V gene TRBV18 combines with J gene TRBJ2-5; 10 nucleotides line up with TRBD2. This CDR3 is 15 amino acids long. With 3 bases clipped from V and 5 bases from J, the junction kept 6 bases outside the gene matches. Germline CDR1 is KGHSH and CDR2 is LQKENI. The CDR3: CASSPLAGALETQYF. The CDR3 DNA is TGTGCCAGCTCACCTCTAGCGGGGGCCCTCGAGACCCAGTACTTC.

V and J are TRBV6-1 and TRBJ1-1, with TRBD1 matching 7 bases. Germline CDR1 and CDR2: MNHNS and SASEGT. The CDR3 consists of 14 residues. V shed 5 bases and J 4 bases; nucleotides not matched to a gene: 7. CDR3 bases: TGTGCCAGCAGTCAAGACAGGGCGGGCACTGAAGCTTTCTTT. It is translated as CASSQDRAGTEAFF.

This chain uses TRBV30 with TRBJ2-1; unclear D gene. The CDR3 totals 14 residues. CDR1 and CDR2 from the germline V gene are GTSNPN and SVGIG (reference sequence). Trimming left V 2 bases short and J 0 bases short, with 8 bases between. The CDR3 DNA reads as TGTGCCTGGAGTTCGCAGTCCTCCTACAATGAGCAGTTCTTC. It yields the protein CAWSSQSSYNEQFF.

J is TRBJ1-2 and V is TRBV4-3; the match to TRBD1 covers 12 bases. Trimming at V came to 2 bases and at J to 8 bases, leaving 6 bases not matched to a gene. Per the germline V gene, CDR1 is LGHNA and CDR2 is YSLEER. The CDR3 is 15 amino acids. The CDR3 DNA reads as TGCGCCAGCAGCCAACCCGGGGACAGGGGGCGAGGCTACACCTTC. It translates to CASSQPGDRGRGYTF.

A note on this clone: One junction end does not reproduce the germline sequence, and a read error may be involved. This rearrangement joins TRBV9 to TRBJ2-1; 10 bases map to TRBD2. The CDR3 has 12 residues. The germline gives CDR1 SGDLS, CDR2 YYNGEE. The DNA for the CDR3 is TGTGCCAGCAGCGTAGTTAGCGGGAGGAAGATCTTC. Translation gives CASSVVSGRKIF.

The chain combines TRBV4-2 with TRBJ2-5; TRBD2 aligns across 9 bases. The CDR3 length is 14 residues. The J segment lost 5 bases and the V segment lost 4 bases, leaving 5 bases of the junction unmatched. CDR1 is LGHNA and CDR2 is YNFKEQ in the germline V gene. CDR3 protein: CASSRSGGTETQYF. In nucleotides, the CDR3 is TGTGCCAGCAGCCGCAGCGGGGGGACTGAGACCCAGTACTTC.

V gene TRBV11-2 combines with J gene TRBJ1-2; 8 nucleotides line up with TRBD1. Germline CDR1 reads SGHAT; CDR2 reads FQNNGV. Germline trimming cut 5 bases from V and 4 bases from J; bases unmatched to any gene: 6. The CDR3 covers 14 residues. CDR3 sequence: CASSADRGLYGYTF. In nucleotides, the CDR3 is TGTGCCAGCAGCGCAGACAGGGGACTCTATGGCTACACCTTC.

CDR3 amino acids: CASSESVAGGNTIYF. The DNA for the CDR3 is TGTGCCAGCAGTGAATCGGTAGCTGGGGGAAACACCATATATTTT. The rearrangement joins TRBV2 to TRBJ1-3; D is unresolved. The CDR3 is made up of 15 amino acids. The germline gives CDR1 SNHLY, CDR2 FYNNEI. Trimming removed 2 bases at V and 4 bases at J, with 12 bases between.

This clone came up once. V and J are TRBV2 and TRBJ1-3; 10 positions agree with TRBD1. The CDR3 loop spans 15 amino acids. The V gene end was trimmed by 5 bases and the J gene end by 0 bases; junction bases not matched to a gene: 1. CDR1 and CDR2 from the germline V gene are SNHLY and FYNNEI. CDR3 region: CASSRDRGSGNTIYF. The CDR3 coding sequence is TGTGCCAGCAGTCGGGACAGGGGCTCTGGAAACACCATATATTTT.